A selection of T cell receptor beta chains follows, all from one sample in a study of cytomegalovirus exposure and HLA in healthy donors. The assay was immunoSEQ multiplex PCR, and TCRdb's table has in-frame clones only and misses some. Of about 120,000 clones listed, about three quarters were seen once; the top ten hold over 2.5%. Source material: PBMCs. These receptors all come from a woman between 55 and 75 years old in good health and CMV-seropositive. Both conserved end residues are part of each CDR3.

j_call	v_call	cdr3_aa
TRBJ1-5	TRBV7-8	CASSLQGRGNQPQHF
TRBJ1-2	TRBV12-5	CASGLSGRFGYTF
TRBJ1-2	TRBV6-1	CASSETNRGPYGYTF
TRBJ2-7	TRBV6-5	CASTNRKAGLREQYF
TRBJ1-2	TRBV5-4	CASSFDSNYGYTF
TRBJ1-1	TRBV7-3	CASSIQTGGGTEAFF
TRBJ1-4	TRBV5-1	CASRARTNEKLFF
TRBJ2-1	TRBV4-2	CASTPGLAAYNEQFF
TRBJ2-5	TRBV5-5	CASSLLLAGVGRETQYF
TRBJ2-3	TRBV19	CASSTQDTSTDTQYF
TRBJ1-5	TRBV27	CATARVWNQPQHF
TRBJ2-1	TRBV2	CASSEDNEQFF
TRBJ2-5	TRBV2	CASRETGLAGGPGWEQYF
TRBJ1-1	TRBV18	CASSQQPKNTEAFF
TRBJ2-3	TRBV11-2	CASSLEGLAGIDTQYF
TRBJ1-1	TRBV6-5	CASSPHGGGNTEAFF